This T cell receptor (beta chain) was recovered during a study of control samples from healthy donors and cancer patients. This clone was detected only once. Clones were sequenced by immunoSEQ multiplex PCR, and TCRdb holds only the in-frame ones, with some missing. Seen here are around 94,000 clones, 85% to 90% observed once, and the top ten hold roughly 1.3%. The source of this sequence is a woman aged 50 to 65 in good health. The sequencing sample was made of blood.

The CDR3 loop is CASSDTGDTYNEQFF. The CDR3 DNA is TGTGCCAGCAGCGATACCGGGGACACCTACAATGAGCAGTTCTTC. The chain couples TRBV7-3 to TRBJ2-1, with a weak D call TRBD1 (6 bases). Trimming left V 5 bases short and J 2 bases short, with 13 bases between. This CDR3 has 15 amino acids. Germline values: CDR1 SGHTA, CDR2 FQGTGA. Filled out from reference TRBV7-3 and TRBJ2-1, the complete variable domain reads GAGVSQTPSNKVTEKGKYVELRCDPISGHTALYWYRQSLGQGPEFLIYFQGTGAADDSGLPNDRFFAVRPEGSVSTLKIQRTERGDSAVYLCASSDTGDTYNEQFFGPGTRLTVL.